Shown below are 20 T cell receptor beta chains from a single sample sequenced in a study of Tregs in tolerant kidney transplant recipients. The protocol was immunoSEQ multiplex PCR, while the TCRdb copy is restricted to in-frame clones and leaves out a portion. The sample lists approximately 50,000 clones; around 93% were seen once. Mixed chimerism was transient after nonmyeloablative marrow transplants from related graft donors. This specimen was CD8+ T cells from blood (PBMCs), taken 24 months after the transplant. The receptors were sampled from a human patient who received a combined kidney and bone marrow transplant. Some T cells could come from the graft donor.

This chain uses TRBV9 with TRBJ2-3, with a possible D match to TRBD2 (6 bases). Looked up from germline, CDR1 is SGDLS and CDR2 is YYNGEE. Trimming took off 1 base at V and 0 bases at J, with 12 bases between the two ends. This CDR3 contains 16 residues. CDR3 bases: TGTGCCAGCAGCGTAACAGCGGGTAGAAGCACAGATACGCAGTATTTT. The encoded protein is CASSVTAGRSTDTQYF.

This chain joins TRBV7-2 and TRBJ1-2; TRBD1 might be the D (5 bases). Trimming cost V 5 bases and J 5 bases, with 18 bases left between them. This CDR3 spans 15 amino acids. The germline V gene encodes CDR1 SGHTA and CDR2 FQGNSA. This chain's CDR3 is CASSPLGTGGYGYTF. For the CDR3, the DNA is TGTGCCAGCAGCCCCCTAGGGACGGGGGGGTATGGCTACACCTTC.

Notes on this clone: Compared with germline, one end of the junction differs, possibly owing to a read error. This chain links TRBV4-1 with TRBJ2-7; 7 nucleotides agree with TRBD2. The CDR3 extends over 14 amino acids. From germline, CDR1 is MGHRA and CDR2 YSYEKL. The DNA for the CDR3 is TGCGCCAGCAGCCAAGATCCTTTGTGGGGAGGGCGGAACTTC. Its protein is CASSQDPLWGGRNF.

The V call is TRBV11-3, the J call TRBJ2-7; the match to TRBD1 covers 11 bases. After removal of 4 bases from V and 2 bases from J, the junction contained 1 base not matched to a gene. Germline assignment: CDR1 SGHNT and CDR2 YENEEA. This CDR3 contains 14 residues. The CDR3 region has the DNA TGTGCCAGCAGCTGGGACAGGGGGGCCTACGAGCAGTACTTC. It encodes CASSWDRGAYEQYF.

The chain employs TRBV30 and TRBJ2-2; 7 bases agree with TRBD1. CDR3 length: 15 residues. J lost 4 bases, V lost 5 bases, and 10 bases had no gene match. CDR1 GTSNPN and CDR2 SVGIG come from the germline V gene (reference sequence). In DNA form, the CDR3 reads TGTGCCTGGGAGTCGGACAGGAAGAGCACCGGGGAGCTGTTTTTT. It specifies CAWESDRKSTGELFF.

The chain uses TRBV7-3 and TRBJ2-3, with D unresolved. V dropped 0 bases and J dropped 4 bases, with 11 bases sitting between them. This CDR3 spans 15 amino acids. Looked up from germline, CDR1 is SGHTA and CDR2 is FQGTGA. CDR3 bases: TGTGCCAGCAGCTTAACCGGGTTAAGTGCAGATACGCAGTATTTT. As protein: CASSLTGLSADTQYF.

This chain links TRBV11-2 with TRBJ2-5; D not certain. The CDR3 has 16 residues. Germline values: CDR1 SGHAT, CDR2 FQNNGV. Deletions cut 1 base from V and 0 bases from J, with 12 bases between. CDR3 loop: CASSLGLAEYQETQYF. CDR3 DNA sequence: TGTGCCAGCAGCTTAGGGTTAGCAGAGTACCAAGAGACCCAGTACTTC. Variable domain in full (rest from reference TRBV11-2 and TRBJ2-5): EAGVAQSPRYKIIEKRQSVAFWCNPISGHATLYWYQQILGQGPKLLIQFQNNGVVDDSQLPKDRFSAERLKGVDSTLKIQPAKLEDSAVYLCASSLGLAEYQETQYFGPGTRLLVL.

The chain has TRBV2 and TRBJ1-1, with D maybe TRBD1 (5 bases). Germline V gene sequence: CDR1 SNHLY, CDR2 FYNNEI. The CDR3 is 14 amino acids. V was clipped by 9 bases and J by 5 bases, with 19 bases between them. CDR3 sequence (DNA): TGTGCCAGATTCACGTTCGCAGGGAGGACTGAAGCTTTCTTT. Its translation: CARFTFAGRTEAFF.

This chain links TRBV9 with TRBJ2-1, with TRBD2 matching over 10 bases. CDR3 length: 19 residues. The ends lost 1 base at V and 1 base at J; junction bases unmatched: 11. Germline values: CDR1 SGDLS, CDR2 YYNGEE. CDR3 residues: CASSVKSASGSQSYNEQFF. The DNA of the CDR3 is TGTGCCAGCAGCGTAAAATCGGCTAGCGGGAGTCAGTCCTACAATGAGCAGTTCTTC.

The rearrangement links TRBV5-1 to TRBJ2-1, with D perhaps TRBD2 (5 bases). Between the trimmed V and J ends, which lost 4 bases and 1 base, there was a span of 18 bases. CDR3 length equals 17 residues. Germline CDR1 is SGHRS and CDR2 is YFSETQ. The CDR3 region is CASSLTWTGPSYNEQFF. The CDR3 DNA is TGCGCCAGCAGCCTGACATGGACTGGCCCTTCCTACAATGAGCAGTTCTTC.

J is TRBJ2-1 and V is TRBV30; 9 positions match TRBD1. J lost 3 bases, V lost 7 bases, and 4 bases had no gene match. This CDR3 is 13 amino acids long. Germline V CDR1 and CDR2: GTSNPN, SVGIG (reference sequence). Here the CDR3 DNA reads TGTGCCTTCTCGGACAGGGGCTACAATGAGCAGTTCTTC. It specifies CAFSDRGYNEQFF.

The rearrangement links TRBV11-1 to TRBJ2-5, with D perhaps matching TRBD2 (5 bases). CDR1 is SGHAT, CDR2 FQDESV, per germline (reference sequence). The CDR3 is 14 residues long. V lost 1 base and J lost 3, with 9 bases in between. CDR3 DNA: TGTGCCAGCAGCTTAGTTGGAGGCGAAGAGACCCAGTACTTC. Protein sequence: CASSLVGGEETQYF.

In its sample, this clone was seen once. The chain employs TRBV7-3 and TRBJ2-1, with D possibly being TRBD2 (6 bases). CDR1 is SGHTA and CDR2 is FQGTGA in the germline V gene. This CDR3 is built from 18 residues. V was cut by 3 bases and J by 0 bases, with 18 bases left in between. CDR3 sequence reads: CASSFLHRERASYNEQFF. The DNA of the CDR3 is TGTGCCAGCAGCTTCCTACATCGCGAGCGGGCCTCCTACAATGAGCAGTTCTTC.

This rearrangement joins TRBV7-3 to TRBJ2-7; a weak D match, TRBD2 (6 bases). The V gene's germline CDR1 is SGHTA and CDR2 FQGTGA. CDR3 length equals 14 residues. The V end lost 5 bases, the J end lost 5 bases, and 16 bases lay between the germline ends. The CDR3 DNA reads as TGTGCCAGCAGCCTTGGGGGGAGCCGGGACGAGCAGTACTTC. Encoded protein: CASSLGGSRDEQYF.

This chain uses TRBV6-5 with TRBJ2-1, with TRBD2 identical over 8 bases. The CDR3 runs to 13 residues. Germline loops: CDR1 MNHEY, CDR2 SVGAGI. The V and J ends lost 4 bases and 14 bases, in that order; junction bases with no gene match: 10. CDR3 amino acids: CASSSSSGPGEFF. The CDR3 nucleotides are TGTGCCAGCAGTTCCTCTAGCGGGCCAGGGGAGTTCTTC.

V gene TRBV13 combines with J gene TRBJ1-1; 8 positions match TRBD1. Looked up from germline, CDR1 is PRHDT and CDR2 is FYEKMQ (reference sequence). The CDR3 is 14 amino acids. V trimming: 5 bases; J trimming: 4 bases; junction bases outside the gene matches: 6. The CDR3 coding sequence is TGTGCCAGCAGCCATTACAGGGGGATCACTGAAGCTTTCTTT. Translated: CASSHYRGITEAFF.

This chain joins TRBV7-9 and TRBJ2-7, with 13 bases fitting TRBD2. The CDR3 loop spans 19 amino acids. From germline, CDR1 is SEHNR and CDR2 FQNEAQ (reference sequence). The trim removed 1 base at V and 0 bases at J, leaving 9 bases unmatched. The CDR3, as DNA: TGTGCCAGCAGCTTAGTATTACTAGCGGGAGGGTCCTACTCCTACGAGCAGTACTTC. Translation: CASSLVLLAGGSYSYEQYF.

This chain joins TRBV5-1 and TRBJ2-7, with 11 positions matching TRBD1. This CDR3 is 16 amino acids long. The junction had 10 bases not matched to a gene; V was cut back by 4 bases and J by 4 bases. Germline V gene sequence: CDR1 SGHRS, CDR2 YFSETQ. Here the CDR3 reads CASSGPGQGGDYEQYF. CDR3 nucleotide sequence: TGCGCCAGCAGCGGACCGGGACAGGGGGGGGATTACGAGCAGTACTTC. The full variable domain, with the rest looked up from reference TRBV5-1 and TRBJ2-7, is KAGVTQTPRYLIKTRGQQVTLSCSPISGHRSVSWYQQTPGQGLQFLFEYFSETQRNKGNFPGRFSGRQFSNSRSEMNVSTLELGDSALYLCASSGPGQGGDYEQYFGPGTRLTVT.

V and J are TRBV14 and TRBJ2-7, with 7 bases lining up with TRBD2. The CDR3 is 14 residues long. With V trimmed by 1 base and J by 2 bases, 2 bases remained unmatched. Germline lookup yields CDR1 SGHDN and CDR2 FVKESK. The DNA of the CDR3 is TGTGCCAGCAGCCAAGGGCTAGCGGCCTACGAGCAGTACTTC. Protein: CASSQGLAAYEQYF.

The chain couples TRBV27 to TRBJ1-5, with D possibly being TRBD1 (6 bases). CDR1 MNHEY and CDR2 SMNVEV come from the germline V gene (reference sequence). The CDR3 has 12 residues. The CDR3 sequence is CASGGAGQPQHF. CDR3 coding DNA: TGTGCGTCTGGGGGCGCAGGTCAGCCCCAGCATTTT.